This T cell receptor (beta chain) was recovered during a study of brain T cells in children with intractable seizures. Sequencing was limited to surgery cases with top T cell transcript signatures in brain tissue. Patients received at least one anti-epileptic drug before surgery. Produced via immunoSEQ multiplex PCR; TCRdb's table is partial and in-frame only. Here the sample spans fewer than 150,000 clones, 90% to 95% being singletons. V lost 6 bases, J lost 1 base, and 13 bases lay in between. Germline V gene sequence: CDR1 MNHEY, CDR2 SVGAGI. The CDR3 has 15 amino acids. Study-level results: Clones missing pre-surgery may reflect undersampling of that blood sample. HCMV serostatus was not known, and viral specificity came from CDR3 similarity only.

In this sample, this clone turned up once. Its antigen is undetermined. The sample consisted of peripheral blood, taken at surgery. The chain carries TRBV6-5 and TRBJ2-4, with D possibly matching TRBD1 (6 bases). The origin of this receptor is a boy less than two years old with hemimegalencephaly and intractable seizures. This CDR3 reads CASSLGTGAKNIQYF. Written as DNA, the CDR3 is TGTGCCAGCAGCCTAGGCACAGGGGCCAAAAACATTCAGTACTTC.